This T cell receptor (beta chain) derives from a study of blood T cell repertoires in COVID-19. A remark on this clone: One end of the junction fails to match germline, which may point to a read error.

Using immunoSEQ multiplex PCR, the repertoire was profiled, and TCRdb retains in-frame clones only, with some absent. The top ten clones hold roughly 2.9% of a sample with approximately 200,000 clones, more than 85% of them seen once. Germline V gene data show CDR1 as SSHAT and CDR2 as FNYEAQ (reference sequence). CDR3 length equals 14 residues. The chain employs TRBV7-7 and TRBJ2-5, with 8 nucleotides matching TRBD2. Material for sequencing was peripheral blood. The sequence was collected from a woman aged 25 to 45 with active or convalescent COVID-19. CDR3 protein: CASSLGGGLETQYF. CDR3 in DNA: TGTGCTAGCAGCTTAGGCGGGGGGCTAGAGACCCAGTACTTC. Combining the CDR3 with reference TRBV7-7 and TRBJ2-5 gives the whole variable domain GAGVSQSPRYKVTKRGQDVTLRCDPISSHATLYWYQQALGQGPEFLTYFNYEAQPDKSGLPSDRFSAERPEGSISTLTIQRTEQRDSAMYRCASSLGGGLETQYFGPGTRLLVL.